These T cell receptor beta chains were read from a single sample in a study of blood T cell dynamics during melanoma immunotherapy. The repertoire was sequenced with immunoSEQ multiplex PCR; TCRdb's copy has only in-frame clones and lacks some. The sample lists approximately 23,000 clones; roughly 89% were seen once. The starting material was blood, obtained from a patient treated with checkpoint blockade. These receptors were obtained from a human donor with melanoma. Both conserved end residues are part of each CDR3. The D gene is left open where the match is weak. Some rows have no size entry. The others give once, few or many, or a class for an expanded clone.

clone_size	d_call	v_call	j_call	cdr3_nt	cdr3_aa
-	-	TRBV28	TRBJ1-2	TGTGCCAGCAGTACTACTCCGACGGCCCGCCTTTGGGGCTACACCTTC	CASSTTPTARLWGYTF
-	TRBD1	TRBV6-6	TRBJ1-1	TGTGCCAGCAGTCCCCGGGACAGGGGTGGCACTGAAGCTTTCTTT	CASSPRDRGGTEAFF
-	-	TRBV2	TRBJ1-1	TGTGCCAGCATGCGGGACACTGAAGCTTTCTTT	CASMRDTEAFF
few	-	TRBV2	TRBJ2-7	TGTGCCAGCAGTGGACGGGGCGTCCTCTACGAGCAGTACTTC	CASSGRGVLYEQYF
-	-	TRBV19	TRBJ2-7	TGTGCCAGTAGTATTCAGGGTAGGGACGAGCAGTACTTC	CASSIQGRDEQYF
-	-	TRBV6-1	TRBJ2-3	TGTGCCAGCAGCCGGTCAGGGGCGGGAGATACGCAGTATTTT	CASSRSGAGDTQYF
-	-	TRBV12-5	TRBJ1-2	TGTGCTAGTGGTTTGGGGGACTCGTACCAAGGGGGCTACACCTTC	CASGLGDSYQGGYTF
-	-	TRBV14	TRBJ1-2	TGTGCCAGCAGCCAGCGGACGGGGCTGACTCCTTATGGCTACACCTTC	CASSQRTGLTPYGYTF
-	TRBD1	TRBV15	TRBJ2-5	TGTGCCACCAGATCCCGAGGGGGCCTAAAAGAGACCCAGTACTTC	CATRSRGGLKETQYF
-	TRBD1	TRBV4-1	TRBJ2-7	TGCGCCAGCAGCCGGACAGGGGGCATCTACGAGCAGTACTTC	CASSRTGGIYEQYF
-	-	TRBV27	TRBJ2-6	TGTGCCAGCAGTTTTACCAGTCGATCTGGGGCCAACGTCCTGACTTTC	CASSFTSRSGANVLTF
-	-	TRBV7-2	TRBJ2-7	TGTGCCAGCAGCGCGCCATACAGGGGGGGACGCCACGAGCAGTACTTC	CASSAPYRGGRHEQYF
once	-	TRBV19	TRBJ1-4	TGTGCCAGTAGTGCGGCGGTAAATAATGAAAAACTGTTTTTT	CASSAAVNNEKLFF
-	TRBD1	TRBV6-1	TRBJ2-5	TGTGCCAGCAGTGAACTCCCTGGGGGAGAGACAGGGAGAGAGACCCAGTACTTC	CASSELPGGETGRETQYF
-	-	TRBV10-2	TRBJ1-6	TGCGCCAGCAGTTTCGGGGTCTCCTATAATTCACCCCTCCACTTT	CASSFGVSYNSPLHF
-	TRBD1	TRBV18	TRBJ1-1	TGTGCCAGCTCACCCAACACAGGGGGAGGGGATGCTTTCTTT	CASSPNTGGGDAFF
-	TRBD1	TRBV12-5	TRBJ2-1	TGTGCTAGTGGTTTCGACAGGGGCCTCCGGAATGAGCAGTTCTTC	CASGFDRGLRNEQFF
-	TRBD1	TRBV4-1	TRBJ2-5	TGCGCCAGCAGCCAGGGAACCCAGGGGGAGTTGCAGCAGACCCAGTACTTC	CASSQGTQGELQQTQYF